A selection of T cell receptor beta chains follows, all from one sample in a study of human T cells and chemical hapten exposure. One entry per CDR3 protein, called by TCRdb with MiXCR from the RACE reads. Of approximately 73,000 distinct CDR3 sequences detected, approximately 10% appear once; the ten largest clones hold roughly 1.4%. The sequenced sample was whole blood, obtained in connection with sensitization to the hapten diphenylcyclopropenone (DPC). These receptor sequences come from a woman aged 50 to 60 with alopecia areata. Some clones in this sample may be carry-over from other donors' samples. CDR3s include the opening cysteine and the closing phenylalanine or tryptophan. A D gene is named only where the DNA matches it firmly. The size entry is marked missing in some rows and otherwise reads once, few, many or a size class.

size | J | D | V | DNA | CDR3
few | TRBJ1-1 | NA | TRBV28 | TGTGCCAGCAGTTTAGGGCCGGAAACTGAAGCTTTCTTT | CASSLGPETEAFF
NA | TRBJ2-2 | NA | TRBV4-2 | TGTGCCAGCAGCCAAGATCAGGGGACTACCTACACCGGGGAGCTGTTTTTT | CASSQDQGTTYTGELFF
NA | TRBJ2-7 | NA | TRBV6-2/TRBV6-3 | TGTGCCAGCAGTCCCCTGGCCTACGAGCAGTACTTC | CASSPLAYEQYF
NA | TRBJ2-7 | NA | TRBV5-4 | TGTGCCAGCAGCATTTTTGAGGGCGGCGAGCAGTACTTC | CASSIFEGGEQYF
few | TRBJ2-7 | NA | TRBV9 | TGTGCCAGCAGCCCAGATAGAAGCAACTACGAGCAGTACTTC | CASSPDRSNYEQYF
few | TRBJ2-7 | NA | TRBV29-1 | TGCAGCGCCGGGCGGGCCCTCTCCTACGAGCAGTACTTC | CSAGRALSYEQYF
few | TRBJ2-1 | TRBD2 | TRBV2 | TGTGCCAGCAGGGAGCGGGAGGGCTTGGGGAATGAGCAGTTCTTC | CASREREGLGNEQFF
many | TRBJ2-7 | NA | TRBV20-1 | TGCAGTGCTAGAGATCGCGGCGGGGCTTTGAAGCAGTACTTC | CSARDRGGALKQYF
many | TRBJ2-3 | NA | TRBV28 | TGTGCCAGCAGTTCCACGGCCATCGCGGATACGCAGTATTTT | CASSSTAIADTQYF
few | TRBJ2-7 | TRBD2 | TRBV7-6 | TGTGCCAGCAGCTTAGGGGTTGGCAGCGGGGGGACCTACGAGCAGTACTTC | CASSLGVGSGGTYEQYF
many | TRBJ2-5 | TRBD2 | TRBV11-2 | TGTGCCAGCAGCCGCCTGGGACTAGCGGGCAACCAAGAGACCCAGTACTTC | CASSRLGLAGNQETQYF
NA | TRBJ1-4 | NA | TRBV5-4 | TGTGCCAGCAGCCGTGGAGCGGCTGCAACTAATGAAAAACTGTTTTTT | CASSRGAAATNEKLFF
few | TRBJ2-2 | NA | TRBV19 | TGTGCCAGTAGGATTCAACAGGGTCCCGGGGAGCTGTTTTTT | CASRIQQGPGELFF
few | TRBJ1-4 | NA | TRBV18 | TGTGCCAGCTCACCACCGGGACCCGAGGCCTTGGGGGAAAAACTGTTTTTT | CASSPPGPEALGEKLFF
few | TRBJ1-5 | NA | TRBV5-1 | TGCGCCAGCAGCTTGTCGGTAGATCAGCCCCAGCATTTT | CASSLSVDQPQHF
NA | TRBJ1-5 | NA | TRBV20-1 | TGCAGTGGGACCAGGGCCGGACAGCCCCAGCATTTT | CSGTRAGQPQHF
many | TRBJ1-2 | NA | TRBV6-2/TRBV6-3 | TGTGCCAGCAGAATCGGGACCCTGGGGTTCGGCTACACCTTC | CASRIGTLGFGYTF
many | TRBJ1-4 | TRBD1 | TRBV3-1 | TGTGCCAGCAGCCAACTCGACAGGGAAACACTGTTTTTT | CASSQLDRETLFF
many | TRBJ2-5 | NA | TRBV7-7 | TGTGCTAGCAGCTTAGATAGGCTTGAGACCCAGTACTTC | CASSLDRLETQYF
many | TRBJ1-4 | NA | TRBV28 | TGTGCCAGCAGGATGGGAGGAGGGGTTGCAACTAATGAAAAACTGTTTTTT | CASRMGGGVATNEKLFF
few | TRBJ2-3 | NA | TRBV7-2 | TGTGCCAGCAGCCCGAGGGGTAGTTCAGATACGCAGTATTTT | CASSPRGSSDTQYF
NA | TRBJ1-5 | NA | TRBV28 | TGTGCCAGCGGACCAGGGGGCAATCAGCCCCAGCATTTT | CASGPGGNQPQHF
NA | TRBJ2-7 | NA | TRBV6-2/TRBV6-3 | TGTGCCAGCGCTGGAGGGTTTTCCTACGAGCAGTACTTC | CASAGGFSYEQYF
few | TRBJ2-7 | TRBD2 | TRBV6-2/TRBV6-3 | TGTGCCAGCAGTTTCCCTCCGGGACTAGCGGCCCTGGAGCAGTACTTC | CASSFPPGLAALEQYF
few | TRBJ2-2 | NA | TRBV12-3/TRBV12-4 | TGTGCCAGCAGTTTAAAGTTCACCGGGGAGCTGTTTTTT | CASSLKFTGELFF
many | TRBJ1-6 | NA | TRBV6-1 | TGTGCCAGCATCCCGGGGAGCTCCTATAATTCACCCCTCCACTTT | CASIPGSSYNSPLHF
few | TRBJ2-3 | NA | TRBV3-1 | TGTGCCAGCAGCCAAGATACGGATACGCAGTATTTT | CASSQDTDTQYF
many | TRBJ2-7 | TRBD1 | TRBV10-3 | TGTGCCATTAATCCGGGACAGGGGTCGTACGAGCAGTACTTC | CAINPGQGSYEQYF
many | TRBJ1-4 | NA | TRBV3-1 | TGTGCCAGCAGCCAAGATGTCTCGATTAATGAAAAACTGTTTTTT | CASSQDVSINEKLFF
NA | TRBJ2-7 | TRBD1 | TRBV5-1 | TGCGCCAGCAGCTTGGTACCCGGGACAGGGTCCTACGAGCAGTACTTC | CASSLVPGTGSYEQYF
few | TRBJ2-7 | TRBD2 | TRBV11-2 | TGTGCCAGCAGCTTTCTGTCTAGCGGGAGACCCGATCGCTCCTACGAGCAGTACTTC | CASSFLSSGRPDRSYEQYF
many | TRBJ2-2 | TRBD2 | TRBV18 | TGTGCCAGCTCCTTAGCGGGAGGCACGAACACCGGGGAGCTGTTTTTT | CASSLAGGTNTGELFF
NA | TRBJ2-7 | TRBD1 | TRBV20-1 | TGCAGTGCAGCCGGGACAGGAGTCTACGAGCAGTACTTC | CSAAGTGVYEQYF
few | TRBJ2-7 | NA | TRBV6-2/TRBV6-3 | TGTGCCAGAAGTTATTGGGACGAGCAGTACTTC | CARSYWDEQYF
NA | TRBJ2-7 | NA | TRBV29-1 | TGCAGCGCCGGTAGCGTAACCACCTACGAGCAGTACTTC | CSAGSVTTYEQYF
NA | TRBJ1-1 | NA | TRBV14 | TGTGCCAGCAGCCAAGACGAGGCTTTCTTT | CASSQDEAFF
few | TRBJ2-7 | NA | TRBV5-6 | TGTGCCAGCAGATCCTCGCCGGGCGAGCAGTACTTC | CASRSSPGEQYF
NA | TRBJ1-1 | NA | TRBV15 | TGTGCCACCAGCAGAGGCCCAAACACTGAAGCTTTCTTT | CATSRGPNTEAFF
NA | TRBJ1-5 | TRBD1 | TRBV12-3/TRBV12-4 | TGTGCCAGCAGTCTGACAGGGAGAGAGGCTCAGCCCCAGCATTTT | CASSLTGREAQPQHF
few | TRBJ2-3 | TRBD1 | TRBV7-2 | TGTGCCAGCAGCGGACAGGGAAGGACAGATACGCAGTATTTT | CASSGQGRTDTQYF
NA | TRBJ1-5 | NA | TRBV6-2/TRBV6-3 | TGTGCCAGCAAACCGAGGACCTTTCGCAATCAGCCCCAGCATTTT | CASKPRTFRNQPQHF
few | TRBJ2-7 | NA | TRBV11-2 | TGTGCCAGCAGCTTAGTTTTATACGAGCAGTACTTC | CASSLVLYEQYF
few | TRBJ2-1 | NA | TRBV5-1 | TGCGCCAGCAGCTTGGCGGCGGCCAGAGACAATGAGCAGTTCTTC | CASSLAAARDNEQFF
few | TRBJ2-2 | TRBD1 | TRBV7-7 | TGTGCTAGCAGTTTTGGACAGGCCGCGAACACCGGGGAGCTGTTTTTT | CASSFGQAANTGELFF
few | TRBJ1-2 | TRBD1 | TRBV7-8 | TGTGCCAGCAGCCGAGGACAGGGGCGTAACTATGGCTACACCTTC | CASSRGQGRNYGYTF
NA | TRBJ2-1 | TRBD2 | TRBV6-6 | TGCGCCAGCAGTTACCAAAGCGGGAGAGGCTTCTATTACAATGAGCAGTTCTTC | CASSYQSGRGFYYNEQFF
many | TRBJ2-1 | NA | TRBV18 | TGTGCCAGCTCACCGGACAGTAAGAACAATGAGCAGTTCTTC | CASSPDSKNNEQFF
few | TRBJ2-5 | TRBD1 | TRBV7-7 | TGTGCTAGCAGCTTCGGTGGACAGGGTGAGACCCAGTACTTC | CASSFGGQGETQYF
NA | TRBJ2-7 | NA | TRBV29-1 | TGCAGCGTCCGGGACCCGCGCTACGAGCAGTACTTC | CSVRDPRYEQYF
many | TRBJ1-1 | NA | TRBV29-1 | TGCAGCGTTGTAATGGCCACTGAAGCTTTCTTT | CSVVMATEAFF
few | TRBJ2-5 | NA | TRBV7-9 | TGTGCCAGCAGCTCCCAAAGTGGCCCACAAGAGACCCAGTACTTC | CASSSQSGPQETQYF
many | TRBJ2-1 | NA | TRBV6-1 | TGTGCCAGCAGTGAACCCCCTTTCTCCTACAATGAGCAGTTCTTC | CASSEPPFSYNEQFF